This TCR beta chain was profiled in a study of response to subunit inactivated influenza vaccine. V was trimmed by 0 bases and J by 4 bases, leaving 9 bases between them. CDR3 length equals 15 residues. CDR1 is SGHVS and CDR2 is FNYEAQ in the germline V gene. TCRdb used MiXCR to reprocess the RT-PCR reads, holding one entry per CDR3 protein. The repertoire consists of roughly 520,000 distinct CDR3 sequences, with roughly 27% occurring once and the leading ten covering around 1.8%. The receptor comes from a man between 45 and 60 years old who received an inactivated influenza vaccine. Material: CD4+ T cells sorted from PBMCs, obtained 4 to 6 days after vaccination. V usage is TRBV7-6 and J usage is TRBJ2-2; the D gene could be TRBD1 or TRBD2 (5 bases each). The CDR3 DNA sequence: TGTGCCAGCAGCTTAGCCAGGGCGGGCACCGGGGAGCTGTTTTTT. This gives the protein CASSLARAGTGELFF. Full variable domain (rest looked up from reference TRBV7-6 and TRBJ2-2): GAGVSQSPRYKVTKRGQDVALRCDPISGHVSLYWYRQALGQGPEFLTYFNYEAQQDKSGLPNDRFSAERPEGSISTLTIQRTEQRDSAMYRCASSLARAGTGELFFGEGSRLTVL.